The clone carrying this T cell receptor beta chain was seen more than once but under ten times. An end of the junction does not agree with germline; a read error may underlie this. The sample originates from a study of CD8+CD57+ T cells in acquired aplastic anemia. The CDR3 sequence is 12 residues long. The template used for profiling TCR beta VDJ and CDR3 was genomic DNA. TCRdb used MiXCR to reprocess the reads, holding one entry per CDR3 protein. The sample carries just over 450,000 distinct CDR3 sequences, around 32% recorded once. Patients selected for sequencing had displayed CD8+CD57+ cell expansion by flow cytometry.

The TCR was taken from a human donor with aplastic anemia. The V and J genes are TRBV12-3 or TRBV12-4 and TRBJ1-1; 7 nucleotides agree with TRBD1. Sequenced material: sorted CD4+, CD8+, or CD8+CD57+ T cells (not recorded which) from PBMCs. The CDR3 is CACSRRDSEAFF. The CDR3 bases are TGTGCCTGCAGCCGCCGGGACAGTGAAGCTTTCTTT.